The 3 T cell receptor beta chains below come from one sample, sequenced in a study of blood T cell repertoires in COVID-19. The table came from immunoSEQ multiplex PCR; TCRdb's copy has only in-frame clones and leaves some out. The sample shows 310,000 or so clones, approximately 90% of them seen only once. The specimen sequenced was peripheral blood. These receptors came from a woman aged 50 to 65 with active or convalescent COVID-19.

This clone was picked up one time. The gene calls are TRBV4-1 and TRBJ2-7; 11 bases map to TRBD1. With 5 bases clipped from V and 2 bases from J, the junction kept 5 bases outside the gene matches. The CDR3 loop spans 15 amino acids. Per the germline V gene, CDR1 is MGHRA and CDR2 is YSYEKL. CDR3 coding DNA: TGCGCCAGCAGCACTCGGACAGGGGGCCCCTACGAGCAGTACTTC. It encodes CASSTRTGGPYEQYF.

The rearrangement uses TRBV6-5 and TRBJ2-7; D perhaps matches TRBD1 (6 bases). Germline V CDR1 and CDR2: MNHEY, SVGAGI. V lost 0 bases to trimming and J lost 1 base, with 10 bases between them. The CDR3 has 15 amino acids. The CDR3 coding sequence is TGTGCCAGCAGTTACTCGATTCAGGGGTCCTACGAGCAGTACTTC. As protein: CASSYSIQGSYEQYF.

The chain is built from TRBV7-8 and TRBJ2-3; a possible D gene is TRBD2 (6 bases). The CDR3 sequence is 17 residues long. Per germline, CDR1 SGHVS and CDR2 FQNEAQ. Trimming cost V 5 bases and J 0 bases, with 18 bases left between them. The CDR3: CASSPPLRLESTDTQYF. The DNA of the CDR3 is TGTGCCAGCAGCCCACCCCTTAGACTAGAAAGCACAGATACGCAGTATTTT.